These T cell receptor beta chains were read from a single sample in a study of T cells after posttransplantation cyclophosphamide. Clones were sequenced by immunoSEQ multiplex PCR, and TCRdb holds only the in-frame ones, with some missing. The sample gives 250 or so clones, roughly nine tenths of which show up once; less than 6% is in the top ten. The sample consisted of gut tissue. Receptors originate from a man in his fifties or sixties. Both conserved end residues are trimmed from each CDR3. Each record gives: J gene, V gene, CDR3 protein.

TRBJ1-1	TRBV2	ARDQGGGGAF
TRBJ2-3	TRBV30	AWSILGADTQY
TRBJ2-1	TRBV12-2	ASRLGPWRGYNEQF
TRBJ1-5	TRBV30	AWSATGISQPQH
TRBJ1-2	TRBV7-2	ASSPQGARYGYT
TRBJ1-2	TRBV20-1	SASDARSYT
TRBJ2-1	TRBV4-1	ASSQTTERQF
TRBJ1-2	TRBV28	ASATPRDIYNYGYT
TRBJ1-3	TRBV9	ASSGSAGNTIY
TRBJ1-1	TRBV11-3	ASSIGWGGTEAF
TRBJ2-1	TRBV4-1	ASSQGGNEQF
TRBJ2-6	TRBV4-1	ASSGTTSSGANVLT
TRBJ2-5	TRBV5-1	ASSLEVFSVGKSGGTQY
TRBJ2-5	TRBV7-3	ASSLGGGTQY
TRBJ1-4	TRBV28	ASTPSVRDPVRNRDEKLF
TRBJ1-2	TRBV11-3	ASSLGQGGGYT
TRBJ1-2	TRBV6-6	ASSYGLGAMGGYT
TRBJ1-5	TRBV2	ASSPRGGNQPQH
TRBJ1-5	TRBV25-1	ASNQGGPNQPQH
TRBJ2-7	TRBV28	ASSSTPEGYYEQY
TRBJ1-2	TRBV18	ASSPSQGLVGYT
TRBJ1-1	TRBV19	ASSATGGGTEAF
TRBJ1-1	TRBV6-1	ASMGQGYTEAF
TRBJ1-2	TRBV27	ASRSHRGSSYT
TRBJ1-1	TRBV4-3	ASSLGGEGAF
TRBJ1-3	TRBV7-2	ASSLNRDGNTIY
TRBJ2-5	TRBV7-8	ASSPRVAGGKETQY
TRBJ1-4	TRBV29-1	SVGIYEKLF
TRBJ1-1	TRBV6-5	ASSSKTKNTEAF
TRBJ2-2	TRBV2	ASIRDRGYTGELF
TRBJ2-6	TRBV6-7	ASSRIPRIYSRANVLT
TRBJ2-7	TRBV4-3	ASSQYTGVPHEQY
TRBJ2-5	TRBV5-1	ASSLTEETQY
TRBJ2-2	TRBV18	ASSPTDNWELF
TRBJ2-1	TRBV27	ASGTSHYNEQF
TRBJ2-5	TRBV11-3	ASSFEAGQETQY
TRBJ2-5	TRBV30	AWTRQLQETQY
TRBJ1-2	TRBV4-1	ASSHDRGGGRGYT
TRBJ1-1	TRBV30	AWSFSKTGVTEAF
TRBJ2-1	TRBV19	ASVGGGANEQF
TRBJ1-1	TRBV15	ATSRIKNTEAF
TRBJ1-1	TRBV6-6	ASNFGQDEAF
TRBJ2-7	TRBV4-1	ASSHPRTGLSYEQY
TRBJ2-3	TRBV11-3	ASSLSTGPSTDTQY
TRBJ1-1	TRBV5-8	ASSLNMNTEAF
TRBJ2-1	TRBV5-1	ASRRQGISYNEQF
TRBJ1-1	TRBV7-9	ASSSQGGGEAF
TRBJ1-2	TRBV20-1	SVGRGYGYT
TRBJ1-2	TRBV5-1	ASSLAGMGYGYT
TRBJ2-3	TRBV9	ASSVGAHITDTQY
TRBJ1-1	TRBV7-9	ASSLQNTEAF